These T cell receptor beta chains were read from a single sample in a study of shared clonotypes between healthy human individuals. Clones were read by immunoSEQ multiplex PCR, and TCRdb kept only the in-frame ones, dropping some. The profile shows a few million clones, 90% to 95% of them singletons. Sequencing was done on a sample of naive CD4+ T cells sorted from blood. These receptors were taken from a young man in good health. The CDR3 runs from the conserved cysteine through the conserved F or W. Fields, in order: CDR3 DNA, CDR3 protein, clone size, J gene, D gene, V gene. A D gene is named only where the DNA matches it firmly. For some rows the clone size is stated as once, few or many, or as a class when expanded; others skip it.

cdr3_nt: TGTGCCTGCAGGGGACCCTACGGGCAGTACTTC
cdr3_aa: CACRGPYGQYF
clone_size: .
j_call: TRBJ2-7
d_call: .
v_call: TRBV30

cdr3_nt: TGTGCCAGCAGCTTAGGCATGGGGGGCTGGAACACCGGGGAGCTGTTTTTT
cdr3_aa: CASSLGMGGWNTGELFF
clone_size: .
j_call: TRBJ2-2
d_call: .
v_call: TRBV13

cdr3_nt: TGTGCCAGCAGCGCCCGGGTGGGGGTTTTGGGCAATCAGCCCCAGCATTTT
cdr3_aa: CASSARVGVLGNQPQHF
clone_size: .
j_call: TRBJ1-5
d_call: .
v_call: TRBV5-8

cdr3_nt: TGTGCCAGCAGTTTCCCACGACGGAGCGAGCAGTACTTC
cdr3_aa: CASSFPRRSEQYF
clone_size: .
j_call: TRBJ2-7
d_call: .
v_call: TRBV6-1

cdr3_nt: TGTGCCAGCAGCCCGACAGGGGCCACTAATGAAAAACTGTTTTTT
cdr3_aa: CASSPTGATNEKLFF
clone_size: .
j_call: TRBJ1-4
d_call: TRBD1
v_call: TRBV5-5

cdr3_nt: TGTGCCAGTAGTATCAGGGACGGCATAGGGCCCCAGCATTTT
cdr3_aa: CASSIRDGIGPQHF
clone_size: .
j_call: TRBJ1-5
d_call: .
v_call: TRBV19

cdr3_nt: TGTGCCAGCAGCTTAGAAGCATCTTCGGGGGCCCAGTACTTC
cdr3_aa: CASSLEASSGAQYF
clone_size: .
j_call: TRBJ2-5
d_call: .
v_call: TRBV7-9

cdr3_nt: TGTGCCAGCAGCCCCGGGGGCCCCACCGGGGAGCTGTTTTTT
cdr3_aa: CASSPGGPTGELFF
clone_size: .
j_call: TRBJ2-2
d_call: .
v_call: TRBV7-8

cdr3_nt: TGTGCCAGCAGCGCCCGACAGGGGGTAGCTGACTATGGCTACACCTTC
cdr3_aa: CASSARQGVADYGYTF
clone_size: .
j_call: TRBJ1-2
d_call: TRBD1
v_call: TRBV7-2

cdr3_nt: TGTGCCAGCAGCCAGGGACAGGGGCCCCAAGAGACCCAGTACTTC
cdr3_aa: CASSQGQGPQETQYF
clone_size: .
j_call: TRBJ2-5
d_call: TRBD1
v_call: TRBV6-5

cdr3_nt: TGTGCCAGCAGTTACTACACTGAAGCTTTCTTT
cdr3_aa: CASSYYTEAFF
clone_size: .
j_call: TRBJ1-1
d_call: .
v_call: TRBV6-5

cdr3_nt: TGTGCCAGCTCACCGGACAGGGTGTATGGCTACACCTTC
cdr3_aa: CASSPDRVYGYTF
clone_size: .
j_call: TRBJ1-2
d_call: TRBD1
v_call: TRBV18

cdr3_nt: TGTGCCAGTAGTATAGAGTGGGAAAATCAGCCCCAGCATTTT
cdr3_aa: CASSIEWENQPQHF
clone_size: few
j_call: TRBJ1-5
d_call: .
v_call: TRBV19

cdr3_nt: TGTGCCTGGAGTCTAATCCTGGAGACCCAGTACTTC
cdr3_aa: CAWSLILETQYF
clone_size: .
j_call: TRBJ2-5
d_call: .
v_call: TRBV30

cdr3_nt: TGTGCCACCCTTCGGACAGAGAACACTGAAGCTTTCTTT
cdr3_aa: CATLRTENTEAFF
clone_size: .
j_call: TRBJ1-1
d_call: .
v_call: TRBV6-1

cdr3_nt: TGTGCCAGCAGTGCGGACTACCCCTATGGCTACACCTTC
cdr3_aa: CASSADYPYGYTF
clone_size: .
j_call: TRBJ1-2
d_call: .
v_call: TRBV2

cdr3_nt: TGTGCCTGGAATACCGGGACAGCTAATGAAAAACTGTTTTTT
cdr3_aa: CAWNTGTANEKLFF
clone_size: .
j_call: TRBJ1-4
d_call: TRBD1
v_call: TRBV30